This TCR beta chain was captured in a study of response to subunit inactivated influenza vaccine. This clonotype was seen many times. Its target is unknown. V lost 7 bases to trimming and J lost 7 bases, with 14 bases between them. Germline V CDR1 and CDR2: SGDLS, YYNGEE. This CDR3 has 12 residues. Using its own MiXCR run on the RT-PCR reads, TCRdb lists one record per CDR3 protein. The table records around 200,000 distinct CDR3 sequences, about 10% of them present only once. The study, taken as a whole, reports: Authors suggested few new T cells are recruited by each seasonal influenza vaccination.

The TCR comes from a man in his fifties who received an inactivated influenza vaccine. This chain uses TRBV9 with TRBJ1-2, with D possibly matching TRBD1 (6 bases). The sample here was non-naive T cells sorted from PBMCs, taken on the day of vaccination. CDR3 sequence (DNA): TGTGCCAGCCAGGGGAGGGTTTTTGGCTACACCTTC. Translation: CASQGRVFGYTF.